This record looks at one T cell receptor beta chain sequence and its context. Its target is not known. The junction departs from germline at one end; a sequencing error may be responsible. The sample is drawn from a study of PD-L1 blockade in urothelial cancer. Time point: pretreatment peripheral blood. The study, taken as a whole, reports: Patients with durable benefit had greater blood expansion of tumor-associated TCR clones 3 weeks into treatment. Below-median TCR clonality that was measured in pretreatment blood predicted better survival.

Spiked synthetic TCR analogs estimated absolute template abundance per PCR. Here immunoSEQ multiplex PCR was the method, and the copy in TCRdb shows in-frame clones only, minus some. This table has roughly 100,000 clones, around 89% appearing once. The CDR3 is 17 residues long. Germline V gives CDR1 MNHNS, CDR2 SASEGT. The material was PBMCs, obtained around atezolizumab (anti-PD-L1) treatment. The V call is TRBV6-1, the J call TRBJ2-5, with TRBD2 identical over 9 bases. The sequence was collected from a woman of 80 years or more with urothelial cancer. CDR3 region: CASSEASLAGPQGTQYF. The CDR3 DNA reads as TGTGCCAGCAGTGAAGCTAGTCTAGCGGGGCCCCAAGGGACCCAGTACTTC.